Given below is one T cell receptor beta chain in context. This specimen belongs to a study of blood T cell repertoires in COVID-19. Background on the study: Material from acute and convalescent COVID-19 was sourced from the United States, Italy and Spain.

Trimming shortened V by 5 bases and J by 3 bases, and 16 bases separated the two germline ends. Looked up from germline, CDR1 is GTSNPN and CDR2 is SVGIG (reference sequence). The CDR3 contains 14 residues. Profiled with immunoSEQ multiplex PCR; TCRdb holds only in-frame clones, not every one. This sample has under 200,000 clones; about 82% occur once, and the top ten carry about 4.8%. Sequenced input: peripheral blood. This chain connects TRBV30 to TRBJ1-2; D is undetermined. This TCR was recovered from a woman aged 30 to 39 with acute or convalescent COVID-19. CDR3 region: CAWVTPRSYYGYTF. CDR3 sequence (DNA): TGTGCCTGGGTAACTCCCAGGTCCTACTATGGCTACACCTTC.